The sequence of this T cell receptor (beta chain) was determined in a study of blood T cell repertoires in COVID-19. In the study overall: Collection of acute and convalescent COVID-19 samples took place in the United States, Italy and Spain. In each case, the material was cDNA or gDNA derived from T cells, B-cell-depleted T cells, or PBMCs.

Authors' methods: Estimation of nucleated cell counts relied on the amplification of reference gene primers. Using immunoSEQ multiplex PCR, the repertoire was profiled, and TCRdb retains in-frame clones only, with some absent. V, J and clone size were drawn from that table, and D and trimming were deduced from the DNA. The sample lists approximately 130,000 clones; 84% were seen once. The specimen was peripheral blood. This TCR derives from a human donor in a cohort sampled during active COVID-19.

CDR3 bases: TGTGCCAGCAGCCTCGGACAGAACAATGAGCAGTTCTTC. Translated: CASSLGQNNEQFF. The chain carries TRBV11-3 and TRBJ2-1; maybe TRBD1 (6 bases). This CDR3 has 13 amino acids. Trimming stripped 5 bases from V and 5 bases from J, with 10 bases between. Germline CDR1 SGHNT, CDR2 YENEEA.